This T cell receptor beta chain comes out of a study of Tregs in tolerant kidney transplant recipients (dated by TCRdb to between 2019 and 2020). Some background on the complete study: TCRbeta sequencing was used in the study to identify donor-specific regulatory T cells before combined kidney and bone marrow transplantation, and the identified cells were then tracked after transplant. Results and caveats for the whole study, not just this receptor: Because the PCR primers were changed over time for some patients, nucleotide-level comparison could not be performed across the samples from those patients. Although technical replication error seemed to be minimal, the question of biological reproducibility was not addressed directly. In tolerant patients, donor-specific Tregs expanded more than Tregs overall, which suggests antigen-driven rather than nonspecific expansion. Because the study included only a small number of patients, the results must be confirmed in larger populations and under other immunosuppression protocols. Expanding Tregs with activated donor B cells appeared to identify the most biologically relevant and donor-specific TCRbeta repertoire.

What the time point label conveys for this sample: 6 months after combined kidney and bone marrow transplant. Transplants used related donors with nonmyeloablative bone marrow transplantation; mixed chimerism was transient in the human trials. Thawed PBMCs were FACS-sorted into unstimulated Tregs (CD4+CD25+CD127-), CD4+ non-Tregs (CD4+CD25-), CD4 cells and CD8 cells. The patients were several recipients of combined kidney and bone marrow transplants from the ITN036ST trial, and samples were available only from these trial subjects. Healthy control blood was processed by Ficoll density gradient to PBMCs and cryopreserved; patient PBMCs were collected before and after transplant. For TCRbeta CDR3 sequencing, genomic DNA from the sorted cells was extracted using the QIAGEN DNeasy Blood and Tissue Kit. High-throughput TCRbeta CDR3 sequencing, which included PCR amplification with bias correction and internal controls, was done commercially through immunoSEQ. In the paper's pipeline: Unique productive TCRbeta sequences were defined by CDR3 nucleotide sequence when primers matched and otherwise by CDR3 amino acid sequence together with Vbeta and Jbeta genes. Sorting error was corrected by removing sequences shared between sorted populations at a frequency ratio of 2:1 or less, and the remaining shared sequences were assigned to the higher population. A sequence counted as donor-reactive if, in CFSE-low cells, the sequence had a frequency of at least 0.01% and was expanded at least 5-fold compared with unstimulated cells. Jensen-Shannon divergence, calculated on the top 100 TCRbeta sequences ranked by frequency, was used to quantify repertoire divergence. For samples with multiple sequencing runs, sorting error was corrected separately for each run before the runs were pooled. TCRdb carries this immuneACCESS record with in-frame sequences only. Its versions omit some clonotypes, under half of them owing to an unresolved V gene in the studies checked, with the rest unexplained. D and trimming were read from the DNA, whereas the V and J calls and clone size are those reported in that table. The sample table records under 30,000 clones. Approximately 4.1% of the sample goes to the ten largest clones.

In the case of this clone: Its cognate antigen has yet to be identified.

This TCR came from a human patient who received a combined kidney and bone marrow transplant. Following transplantation, T cells from the graft donor may be among those present. The sequenced sample was CD4+ T cells from blood (PBMCs), obtained 6 months after the transplant.

This receptor has the CDR3 CASSLGTEYGYTF. The covered CDR3 bases are TGCGCCAGCAGCCTTGGGACTGAGTATGGC. The chain is encoded by TRBV5-1 joined to TRBJ1-2, with TRBD1 tentatively as D gene (5 bases match). The read halts 3 residues ahead of the CDR3 end, with the missing end drawn from the germline J gene. The germline V gene gives CDR1 as SGHRS and CDR2 as YFSETQ. The CDR3 runs 13 amino acids, cysteine and phenylalanine included. The 30 bases shown cover part of the CDR3, and their frame starts at base 1. V is reduced by 4 bases and J by 5 bases, leaving a spacing of 12 bases between them.